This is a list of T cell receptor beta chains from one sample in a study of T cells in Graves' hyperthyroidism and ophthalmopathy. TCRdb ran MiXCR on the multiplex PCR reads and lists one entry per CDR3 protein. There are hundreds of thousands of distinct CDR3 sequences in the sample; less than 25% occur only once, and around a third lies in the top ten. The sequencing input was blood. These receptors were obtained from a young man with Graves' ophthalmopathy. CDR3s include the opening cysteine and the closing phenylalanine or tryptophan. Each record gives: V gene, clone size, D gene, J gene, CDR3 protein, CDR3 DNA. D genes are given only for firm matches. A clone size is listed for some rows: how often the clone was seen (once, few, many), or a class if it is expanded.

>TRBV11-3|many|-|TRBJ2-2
CASSFGPGELFF
TGTGCCAGCAGCTTCGGACCCGGGGAGCTGTTTTTT
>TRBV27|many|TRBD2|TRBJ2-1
CASSLGSGRGDDEQFF
TGTGCCAGCAGTTTAGGTAGCGGGAGAGGTGACGATGAGCAGTTCTTC
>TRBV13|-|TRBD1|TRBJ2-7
CASSFTGGRSYEQYF
TGTGCCAGCAGCTTCACAGGGGGCCGGTCCTACGAGCAGTACTTC
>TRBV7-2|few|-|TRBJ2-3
CASSLAHTFSGTQYF
TGTGCCAGCAGCTTAGCGCATACTTTTAGTGGTACGCAGTATTTT
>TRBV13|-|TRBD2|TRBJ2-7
CASSRGVGAYEQYF
TGTGCCAGCAGCCGGGGGGTTGGGGCCTACGAGCAGTACTTC
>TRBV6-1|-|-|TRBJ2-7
CASSEDTASYEQYF
TGTGCCAGCAGTGAGGACACCGCCTCCTACGAGCAGTACTTC
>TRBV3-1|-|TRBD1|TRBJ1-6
CASSPAQTGTGSSPLHF
TGTGCCAGCAGCCCCGCCCAGACCGGGACAGGGAGTTCACCCCTCCACTTT
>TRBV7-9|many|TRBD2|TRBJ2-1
CASSSPTAGGPESSYNEQFF
TGTGCCAGCAGCTCCCCTACAGCGGGAGGGCCCGAGAGCTCCTACAATGAGCAGTTCTTC
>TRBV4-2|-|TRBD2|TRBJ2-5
CASSQDYRGRPGETQYF
TGTGCCAGCAGCCAAGATTATCGCGGGAGGCCGGGGGAGACCCAGTACTTC
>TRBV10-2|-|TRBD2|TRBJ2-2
CASLPGLADSLAGELFF
TGCGCCAGCCTCCCGGGACTAGCGGATTCACTGGCCGGGGAGCTGTTTTTT
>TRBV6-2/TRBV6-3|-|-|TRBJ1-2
CASRPPGRYGYTF
TGTGCCAGCAGACCCCCGGGGCGCTATGGCTACACCTTC
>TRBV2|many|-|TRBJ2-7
CASSEHRNSYEQYF
TGTGCCAGCAGTGAACACCGAAACTCCTACGAGCAGTACTTC
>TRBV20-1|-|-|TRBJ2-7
CSARGSSGVPYEQYF
TGCAGTGCTAGAGGATCTTCAGGGGTTCCCTACGAGCAGTACTTC